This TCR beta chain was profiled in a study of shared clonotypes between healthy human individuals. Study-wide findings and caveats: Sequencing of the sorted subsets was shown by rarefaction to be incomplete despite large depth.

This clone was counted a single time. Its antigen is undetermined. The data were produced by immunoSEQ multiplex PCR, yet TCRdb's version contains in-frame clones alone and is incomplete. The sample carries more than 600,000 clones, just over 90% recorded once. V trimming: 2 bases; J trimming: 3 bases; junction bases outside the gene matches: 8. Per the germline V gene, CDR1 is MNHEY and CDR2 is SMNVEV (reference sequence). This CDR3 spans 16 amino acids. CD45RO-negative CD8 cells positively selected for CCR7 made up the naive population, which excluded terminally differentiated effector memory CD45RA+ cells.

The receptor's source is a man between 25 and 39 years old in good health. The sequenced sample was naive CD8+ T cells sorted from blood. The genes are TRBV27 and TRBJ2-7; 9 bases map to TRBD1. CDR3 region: CASSLNSGTGFYEQYF. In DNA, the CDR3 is TGTGCCAGCAGTTTAAACTCCGGGACAGGGTTCTACGAGCAGTACTTC.